This T cell receptor beta chain was identified during a study of beta chain features in type 1 diabetes. All of the isolated RNA was reverse transcribed, so expressed TCRB transcripts were sequenced. Clones were read by immunoSEQ multiplex PCR, and TCRdb kept only the in-frame ones, dropping some. Of some 900,000 clones listed, under 20% were seen once; the top ten hold around 0.02%. CDR1 and CDR2 from the germline V gene are SGHRS and YFSETQ. V lost 4 bases to trimming and J lost 4 bases, with 11 bases between them. The CDR3 contains 13 residues. In its sample, this clone was seen a few times. This receptor was obtained from a woman aged 18 to 35 in good health. Sample: naive CD4+ T cells from blood. The chain carries TRBV5-1 and TRBJ1-2; D remains unclear. The CDR3 loop reads CASSTQEGYGYTF. In DNA form, the CDR3 reads TGCGCCAGCAGCACTCAGGAGGGCTATGGCTACACCTTC. The full variable domain, with the rest looked up from reference TRBV5-1 and TRBJ1-2, is KAGVTQTPRYLIKTRGQQVTLSCSPISGHRSVSWYQQTPGQGLQFLFEYFSETQRNKGNFPGRFSGRQFSNSRSEMNVSTLELGDSALYLCASSTQEGYGYTFGSGTRLTVV.